This entry lists 20 T cell receptor beta chains sequenced from one sample in a study of T cell changes during pregnancy in multiple sclerosis. Method: immunoSEQ multiplex PCR; TCRdb's copy keeps in-frame clones and lacks some. The sample lists 85,000 to 95,000 clones, 91% occurring once. The sample in question was peripheral blood, obtained after pregnancy. The receptors come from a female donor in good health, enrolled as a control in a pregnancy study.

The V call is TRBV9, the J call TRBJ2-7; possibly TRBD2 for D (5 bases). The length of the CDR3 is 14 residues. The V end was cut by 3 bases, the J end by 3 bases, with 13 bases between. CDR1 SGDLS and CDR2 YYNGEE come from the germline V gene. CDR3 protein: CASSARGYHYEQYF. CDR3 DNA sequence: TGTGCCAGCAGCGCCCGGGGATACCACTACGAGCAGTACTTC.

V usage is TRBV19 and J usage is TRBJ2-7; perhaps TRBD2 as D (5 bases). Germline CDR1 and CDR2: LNHDA and SQIVND (reference sequence). With 3 bases removed from V and 0 bases from J, the gap between germline ends came to 15 bases. The CDR3 covers 16 residues. The CDR3 sequence: CASSISAGGYSYEQYF. The CDR3 DNA is TGTGCCAGTAGTATTTCGGCCGGCGGGTACTCCTACGAGCAGTACTTC.

This chain links TRBV5-6 with TRBJ1-1; 7 nucleotides agree with TRBD1. The trim removed 0 bases at V and 7 bases at J, leaving 9 bases unmatched. Per germline, CDR1 SGHDT and CDR2 YYEEEE. The CDR3 spans 15 residues. The CDR3 loop is CASSLETDRVLEAFF. The CDR3, as DNA: TGTGCCAGCAGCTTGGAGACCGACAGGGTCCTTGAAGCTTTCTTT.

The genes are TRBV20-1 and TRBJ1-2, with TRBD1 matching 8 bases. CDR1 is DFQATT and CDR2 is SNEGSKA in the germline V gene (reference sequence). V was clipped by 4 bases and J by 7 bases; unmatched bases: 2. The CDR3 spans 11 residues. The CDR3 DNA is TGCAGTGCTACAGGGGGCGGTGGCTACACCTTC. Its translation is CSATGGGGYTF.

This sequence joins TRBV18 and TRBJ1-6; D gene ambiguous. The CDR3 is made up of 14 amino acids. V lost 3 bases and J lost 7, with 10 bases in between. From germline, CDR1 is KGHSH and CDR2 LQKENI. The CDR3 sequence is CASSPMTGNSPLHF. CDR3 nucleotide sequence: TGTGCCAGCTCACCTATGACCGGGAATTCACCCCTCCACTTT.

The chain joins TRBV10-3 to TRBJ1-2, with no clear D. The length of the CDR3 is 16 residues. The germline V and J ends were trimmed by 0 bases and 2 bases, with 13 bases remaining between them. CDR1 and CDR2 (germline): ENHRY, SYGVKD. The CDR3 DNA reads as TGTGCCATCAGTGAGTCCATCGGGTTGGCCAACTATGGCTACACCTTC. It is translated as CAISESIGLANYGYTF.

This chain links TRBV5-4 with TRBJ2-7, with TRBD2 matching 11 bases. Germline trimming cut 1 base from V and 3 bases from J; bases unmatched to any gene: 6. The germline V gene encodes CDR1 SGHNT and CDR2 YYREEE (reference sequence). This CDR3 is 16 amino acids long. The CDR3 nucleotides read TGTGCCAGCAGCTTGATGTCTAGCGGGGGGAGCTACGAGCAGTACTTC. This encodes CASSLMSSGGSYEQYF.

This chain connects TRBV5-8 to TRBJ1-5, with TRBD1 identical over 7 bases. V lost 4 bases and J lost 0; bases outside the gene matches: 4. Germline V gene sequence: CDR1 SGHTS, CDR2 YDEGEE. The CDR3 is made up of 15 amino acids. The CDR3 DNA is TGTGCCAGCAGCCGGGGACAGTATAGCAATCAGCCCCAGCATTTT. It codes for CASSRGQYSNQPQHF.

The CDR3 region is CASSQGETQYF. CDR3 bases: TGTGCCAGCAGCCAGGGGGAGACCCAGTACTTC. The rearrangement links TRBV6-6 to TRBJ2-5, with a tentative D call TRBD1 (6 bases). The CDR3 is made up of 11 amino acids. V lost 6 bases and J 5 bases, leaving 7 bases between the germline ends. Germline-derived CDR1 and CDR2 are MNHNY and SVGAGI (reference sequence).

The chain combines TRBV10-3 with TRBJ2-5; 7 bases match TRBD2. V dropped 2 bases and J dropped 0; count of bases not matched to a gene: 6. CDR3 length equals 16 residues. The germline CDR1 and CDR2 sequences are ENHRY and SYGVKD. In DNA form, the CDR3 reads TGTGCCATCAGTGAGCAAAGCGGGGAGTACCAAGAGACCCAGTACTTC. Translation: CAISEQSGEYQETQYF.

This clone was seen just once. This chain links TRBV7-3 with TRBJ2-2; D is perhaps TRBD2 (5 bases). CDR1 SGHTA and CDR2 FQGTGA come from the germline V gene. This CDR3 has 18 amino acids. Trimming cost V 1 base and J 0 bases, with 15 bases left between them. The chain's CDR3 is CASSLKIRGSPNTGELFF. The CDR3 coding sequence is TGTGCCAGCAGCTTAAAAATCCGGGGTAGCCCGAACACCGGGGAGCTGTTTTTT.

The genes are TRBV7-9 and TRBJ1-2; perhaps TRBD1 as D (6 bases). The V gene lost 3 bases and the J gene lost 0 bases, with 8 bases spanning the gap. The CDR3 has 14 residues. CDR1 is SEHNR and CDR2 is FQNEAQ in the germline V gene (reference sequence). DNA for the CDR3: TGTGCCAGCAGCTTGACAGGTTCTAACTATGGCTACACCTTC. It is translated as CASSLTGSNYGYTF. The full variable domain, in which reference TRBV7-9 and TRBJ1-2 provide the parts outside the CDR3, is DTGVSQNPRHKITKRGQNVTFRCDPISEHNRLYWYRQTLGQGPEFLTYFQNEAQLEKSRLLSDRFSAERPKGSFSTLEIQRTEQGDSAMYLCASSLTGSNYGYTFGSGTRLTVV.

The V call is TRBV9, the J call TRBJ2-1; possible D gene TRBD1, 5 bases. Germline loops: CDR1 SGDLS, CDR2 YYNGEE. This CDR3 spans 14 amino acids. The ends were cut back, 0 bases at V and 6 bases at J, with 10 bases in the middle. The CDR3 is CASSVAAGINEQFF. For the CDR3, the DNA is TGTGCCAGCAGCGTAGCTGCAGGGATCAATGAGCAGTTCTTC.

The chain joins TRBV9 to TRBJ2-2; 9 positions match TRBD1. The CDR3 loop spans 18 amino acids. From germline, CDR1 is SGDLS and CDR2 YYNGEE. V dropped 0 bases and J dropped 2; count of bases not matched to a gene: 8. CDR3 residues: CASSVAFTGGTNTGELFF. CDR3 DNA sequence: TGTGCCAGCAGCGTAGCCTTTACAGGGGGCACAAACACCGGGGAGCTGTTTTTT.

The count of this clone is one. This rearrangement joins TRBV14 to TRBJ2-3; D is unresolved. The CDR3 sequence is 16 residues long. Trimming removed 0 bases at V and 2 bases at J, with 12 bases between. CDR1 and CDR2 (germline): SGHDN, FVKESK. CDR3: CASSQESSLDTDTQYF. CDR3 in DNA: TGTGCCAGCAGCCAAGAGAGCTCGCTAGACACAGATACGCAGTATTTT.

This chain connects TRBV5-1 to TRBJ1-2, with 7 bases that match TRBD1. The CDR3 runs to 13 residues. Germline trimming cut 1 base from V and 8 bases from J; bases unmatched to any gene: 5. Per germline, CDR1 SGHRS and CDR2 YFSETQ. For the CDR3, the DNA is TGCGCCAGCAGCTTGATTACAGGGGCGGGCTACACCTTC. The encoded protein is CASSLITGAGYTF.

The chain couples TRBV18 to TRBJ1-6; 12 bases are shared with TRBD1. CDR1 is KGHSH, CDR2 LQKENI, per germline. The CDR3 is 16 residues long. The V segment lost 3 bases and the J segment 8 bases; nucleotides outside the gene matches: 5. The CDR3 nucleotides read TGTGCCAGCTCACCGGGACAGGGGGCCATTTATTCACCCCTCCACTTT. Protein: CASSPGQGAIYSPLHF. The complete variable domain, with remaining parts taken from reference TRBV18 and TRBJ1-6, reads NAGVMQNPRHLVRRRGQEARLRCSPMKGHSHVYWYRQLPEEGLKFMVYLQKENIIDESGMPKERFSAEFPKEGPSILRIQQVVRGDSAAYFCASSPGQGAIYSPLHFGNGTRLTVT.

CDR3: CASGLGPKGTGGTEAFF. As DNA, the CDR3 is TGTGCTAGTGGTTTGGGACCAAAAGGGACAGGGGGTACTGAAGCTTTCTTT. V is TRBV12-5 and J is TRBJ1-1, with 11 bases fitting TRBD1. The CDR3 has 17 residues. The germline V gene encodes CDR1 LGHNT and CDR2 FRNRAP. V dropped 1 base and J dropped 5; count of bases not matched to a gene: 9.

The chain joins TRBV7-8 to TRBJ2-4, with D maybe TRBD2 (5 bases). V lost 0 bases, J lost 16 bases, and 16 bases lay in between. The CDR3 has 13 residues. CDR1 is SGHVS, CDR2 FQNEAQ, per germline. This CDR3 reads CASSLAPSGSSYF. The CDR3 DNA sequence: TGTGCCAGCAGCTTAGCGCCCTCTGGGAGCTCATACTTC.

This chain connects TRBV11-2 to TRBJ1-6, with 8 bases fitting TRBD1. Germline V gives CDR1 SGHAT, CDR2 FQNNGV. V dropped 5 bases and J dropped 9; count of bases not matched to a gene: 6. The CDR3 is made up of 14 amino acids. CDR3 sequence (DNA): TGTGCCAGCAGCCCAGACAGGGGAGGTTCACCCCTCCACTTT. Translated: CASSPDRGGSPLHF.